Listed below are T cell receptor beta chains from one sample, sequenced in a study of regulatory T cells in long-lasting Graves disease. MiXCR was run by TCRdb on the multiplex PCR reads, yielding one entry per CDR3 protein. The table records some 370,000 distinct CDR3 sequences, under 25% of them present only once. The sequencing here drew on peripheral blood mononuclear cells (PBMCs), taken when the disease was refractory, from a patient treated with antithyroid drugs. Receptors were obtained from a female donor with Graves disease. Both conserved end residues are part of each CDR3. A D gene is named only where the DNA matches it firmly. Size is omitted from some rows. Given values are once, few, many or a class for expanded clones.

v_call	d_call	j_call	clone_size	cdr3_aa	cdr3_nt
TRBV6-2/TRBV6-3	-	TRBJ1-2	-	CASRYANEDGYTF	TGTGCCAGCAGGTACGCGAACGAGGATGGCTACACCTTC
TRBV7-9	-	TRBJ1-5	few	CASSSDIDNQPQHF	TGTGCCAGCAGCTCGGACATAGACAATCAGCCCCAGCATTTT
TRBV20-1	-	TRBJ1-2	many	CSARDRAGTIYGYTF	TGCAGTGCTAGAGATCGAGCAGGCACTATTTATGGCTACACCTTC
TRBV7-9	TRBD1	TRBJ1-1	many	CASSMSPGTANTEAFF	TGTGCCAGCAGCATGAGTCCCGGGACAGCGAACACTGAAGCTTTCTTT
TRBV7-9	-	TRBJ1-2	few	CASSLAPNNYGYTF	TGTGCCAGCAGCTTAGCCCCGAACAACTATGGCTACACCTTC
TRBV12-3/TRBV12-4	-	TRBJ2-2	few	CASSQVMGLSTGELFF	TGTGCCAGCAGTCAAGTGATGGGACTTAGCACCGGGGAGCTGTTTTTT
TRBV28	-	TRBJ2-7	-	CATAPGFYEQYF	TGTGCCACTGCCCCGGGCTTCTACGAGCAGTACTTC
TRBV12-3/TRBV12-4	-	TRBJ1-2	many	CASRVKGGPFDLHYGYTF	TGTGCCAGCCGGGTGAAGGGGGGGCCGTTCGATCTCCACTATGGCTACACCTTC
TRBV7-2	-	TRBJ2-7	-	CASSLVGENSYEQYF	TGTGCCAGCAGCTTAGTGGGGGAGAACTCCTACGAGCAGTACTTC
TRBV20-1	TRBD2	TRBJ2-5	many	CSARPSLAGGRETQYF	TGCAGTGCTAGACCCTCACTAGCGGGAGGAAGAGAGACCCAGTACTTC
TRBV5-1	TRBD1	TRBJ2-5	-	CASSAQAGGRETQYF	TGCGCCAGCAGCGCCCAGGCAGGGGGACGAGAGACCCAGTACTTC
TRBV28	-	TRBJ2-7	few	CASRSGTPYEQYF	TGTGCCTCCAGGTCCGGAACCCCCTACGAGCAGTACTTC
TRBV16	-	TRBJ1-1	many	CASSQLGLLTEAFF	TGTGCCAGCAGCCAATTGGGTTTGCTCACTGAAGCTTTCTTT
TRBV5-1	TRBD1	TRBJ2-7	-	CASSRGQGSDEQYF	TGCGCCAGCAGTCGGGGACAGGGTTCTGACGAGCAGTACTTC
TRBV19	TRBD1	TRBJ2-2	-	CASSLIRGGSVDTGELFF	TGTGCCAGTAGTCTAATCAGAGGGGGCTCGGTAGATACCGGGGAGCTGTTTTTT
TRBV6-5	-	TRBJ2-7	-	CASSYGPGAMTYEQYF	TGTGCCAGCAGTTACGGTCCAGGGGCTATGACCTACGAGCAGTACTTC
TRBV7-2	-	TRBJ1-3	few	CASRGGPQGSFGNTIYF	TGTGCCAGCAGAGGGGGTCCTCAAGGCAGCTTTGGAAACACCATATATTTT
TRBV6-1	TRBD2	TRBJ2-7	few	CASMREGRNNEQYF	TGTGCCAGCATGCGGGAGGGCCGAAATAACGAGCAGTACTTC
TRBV11-2	-	TRBJ1-4	-	CASSVSTNEKLFF	TGTGCCAGCAGCGTGTCGACGAATGAAAAACTGTTTTTT
TRBV20-1	-	TRBJ1-2	many	CSAPGGIWGYTF	TGCAGTGCCCCTGGGGGAATATGGGGCTACACCTTC
TRBV7-2	-	TRBJ2-7	few	CASSKTDGYEQYF	TGTGCCAGCAGCAAGACTGATGGCTACGAGCAGTACTTC
TRBV19	TRBD2	TRBJ2-1	-	CASSREGLDVFIYNEQFF	TGTGCCAGTAGTCGGGAGGGACTTGACGTCTTTATTTACAATGAGCAGTTCTTC
TRBV12-3/TRBV12-4	TRBD2	TRBJ2-1	-	CASSSGTSRSYEQFF	TGTGCCAGCAGTTCTGGGACTAGCAGGAGTTATGAGCAGTTCTTC
TRBV3-1	-	TRBJ1-5	-	CASSQGGGQYSNQPQHF	TGTGCCAGCAGCCAAGGTGGGGGCCAGTATAGCAATCAGCCCCAGCATTTT
TRBV6-1	-	TRBJ2-2	few	CAAGPEVEAGELFF	TGTGCCGCCGGGCCGGAGGTGGAGGCCGGGGAGCTGTTTTTT
TRBV6-2/TRBV6-3	-	TRBJ1-6	-	CASSYEEFRAPLHF	TGTGCCAGCAGTTACGAGGAGTTCAGGGCACCCCTCCACTTT
TRBV18	TRBD1	TRBJ1-1	-	CASSPPDRALFTEAFF	TGTGCCAGCTCACCACCGGACAGGGCTCTTTTCACTGAAGCTTTCTTT
TRBV20-1	-	TRBJ1-1	many	CSVAGSEAFF	TGCAGTGTCGCGGGCTCTGAAGCTTTCTTT
TRBV5-1	TRBD2	TRBJ2-7	few	CASSLGDGLVGVEQYF	TGCGCCAGCAGCTTGGGGGACGGACTAGTGGGAGTAGAGCAGTACTTC
TRBV7-8	TRBD1	TRBJ2-7	many	CASSLAVGQISYEQYF	TGTGCCAGCAGCTTAGCTGTGGGACAGATCTCCTACGAGCAGTACTTC
TRBV5-4	-	TRBJ1-2	many	CASSRSALQVPYGYTF	TGTGCCAGCAGCCGATCGGCATTACAGGTTCCCTATGGCTACACCTTC
TRBV27	-	TRBJ1-4	-	CASSLLGGINEKLFF	TGTGCCAGCAGTCTTCTCGGGGGGATTAATGAAAAACTGTTTTTT
TRBV27	TRBD2	TRBJ2-7	-	CASSHASGSSYEQYF	TGTGCCAGCAGCCACGCTAGCGGGAGCTCCTACGAGCAGTACTTC
TRBV6-2/TRBV6-3	-	TRBJ2-4	-	CASSESARVGYIQYF	TGTGCCAGCAGTGAAAGTGCCAGGGTGGGGTACATTCAGTACTTC
TRBV7-2	TRBD1	TRBJ2-5	many	CASSPRQGWSETQYF	TGTGCCAGCAGCCCGCGACAGGGGTGGTCAGAGACCCAGTACTTC
TRBV30	TRBD1	TRBJ1-1	few	CAWRPQGAHPEAFF	TGTGCCTGGAGGCCACAGGGGGCGCATCCTGAAGCTTTCTTT
TRBV20-1	-	TRBJ1-1	-	CSATRLVPYEAFF	TGCAGTGCTACGCGGTTGGTTCCCTATGAAGCTTTCTTT
TRBV11-2	-	TRBJ1-3	-	CASSPDTGNTIYF	TGTGCCAGCAGCCCGGACACAGGAAACACCATATATTTT
TRBV20-1	-	TRBJ2-7	-	CSARDLVGKFNYEQYF	TGCAGTGCTAGAGATTTAGTGGGGAAATTCAACTACGAGCAGTACTTC
TRBV19	-	TRBJ1-2	few	CASSTISGQTVHGYTF	TGTGCCAGTAGTACTATAAGCGGACAGACAGTTCATGGCTACACCTTC
TRBV29-1	-	TRBJ1-2	many	CSVVGRLTRSNYGYTF	TGCAGCGTTGTCGGCCGCCTGACCCGTTCTAACTATGGCTACACCTTC
TRBV2	TRBD1	TRBJ2-1	-	CASSSLSWTGEEEQFF	TGTGCCAGTTCCTCCCTAAGCTGGACAGGGGAAGAGGAGCAGTTCTTC
TRBV6-5	-	TRBJ1-3	-	CASSYIQGNTIYF	TGTGCCAGCAGTTACATTCAGGGTAACACCATATATTTT
TRBV7-9	TRBD1	TRBJ1-2	many	CASSLVDREDHYGYTF	TGTGCCAGCAGCTTAGTAGACAGGGAGGACCACTATGGCTACACCTTC
TRBV6-5	TRBD1	TRBJ1-5	-	CASSSGQGKGNQPQHF	TGTGCCAGCAGTTCGGGACAGGGGAAAGGCAATCAGCCCCAGCATTTT
TRBV13	-	TRBJ1-2	many	CASSLENQRRNYGYTF	TGTGCCAGCAGCTTAGAGAATCAGCGGCGAAACTATGGCTACACCTTC
TRBV7-6	TRBD1	TRBJ2-7	many	CASSPETGPYEQYF	TGTGCCAGCAGCCCGGAGACAGGGCCCTACGAGCAGTACTTC
TRBV7-3	-	TRBJ1-2	many	CAQEAYGYTF	TGTGCCCAAGAAGCCTATGGCTACACCTTC
TRBV18	-	TRBJ2-5	few	CASSPGPPTETQYF	TGTGCCAGCTCACCAGGTCCCCCAACGGAGACCCAGTACTTC
TRBV19	TRBD2	TRBJ2-7	many	CASSLAATSEHEQYF	TGTGCCAGTAGCCTCGCGGCGACTAGCGAGCACGAGCAGTACTTC